The rows below give T cell receptor beta chains drawn from one sample of a study of a mutant IDH1 vaccine in newly diagnosed glioma. These receptors are not linked to any known antigen. This table comes from immunoSEQ multiplex PCR, and its TCRdb copy is limited to in-frame clones, with some not included. This table has 95,000 to 120,000 clones, roughly 90% appearing once. This material consisted of PBMCs, taken from a glioma patient whose treatment included an IDH1 peptide vaccine. The origin of the receptors is a woman aged 50 to 60 with glioma. CDR3s include the opening cysteine and the closing phenylalanine or tryptophan. A D gene is named only where the DNA matches it firmly. Size is stated for part of the rows, as once, few or many counts, or as a class when the clone is expanded.

clone size	J gene	D gene	V gene	CDR3 protein	CDR3 DNA
once	TRBJ2-7	-	TRBV30	CAWSQDSYEQYF	TGTGCCTGGAGTCAGGACTCCTACGAGCAGTACTTC
-	TRBJ2-1	-	TRBV5-1	CASASTDEQFF	TGCGCCAGCGCTTCGACGGATGAGCAGTTCTTC
-	TRBJ1-6	-	TRBV10-3	CAISEGVSYNSPLHF	TGTGCCATCAGTGAAGGGGTATCCTATAATTCACCCCTCCACTTT
-	TRBJ1-5	-	TRBV19	CASSMSVDQPQHF	TGTGCCAGTAGTATGTCAGTAGATCAGCCCCAGCATTTT
-	TRBJ2-7	-	TRBV20-1	CGIGLSYEQYF	TGCGGAATTGGACTGTCCTACGAGCAGTACTTC
-	TRBJ2-6	TRBD1	TRBV2	CASTRDRGYGANVLTF	TGTGCCAGCACCAGGGACAGGGGGTATGGGGCCAACGTCCTGACTTTC
few	TRBJ2-7	TRBD1	TRBV6-1	CASRGTGATYEQYF	TGTGCCAGCAGAGGGACAGGGGCCACCTACGAGCAGTACTTC
-	TRBJ2-2	TRBD1	TRBV14	CASSRPGTVNTGELFF	TGTGCCAGCAGCCGTCCCGGGACAGTGAACACCGGGGAGCTGTTTTTT
-	TRBJ1-5	-	TRBV7-6	CASSLGPFGNQPQHF	TGTGCCAGCAGCTTAGGGCCTTTTGGCAATCAGCCCCAGCATTTT
-	TRBJ2-3	TRBD1	TRBV18	CASSPRQGTQYF	TGTGCCAGCTCACCCCGACAGGGTACGCAGTATTTT
few	TRBJ2-1	TRBD2	TRBV7-3	CASSQTSGSYNEQFF	TGTGCCAGCAGCCAGACTAGCGGTTCTTACAATGAGCAGTTCTTC
-	TRBJ1-2	TRBD1	TRBV7-9	CASSLGTGGAGGYTF	TGTGCCAGCAGCCTCGGGACAGGGGGCGCGGGTGGCTACACCTTC
-	TRBJ2-7	TRBD2	TRBV5-5	CASSSSGRNYEQYF	TGTGCCAGCAGCTCTAGCGGGAGAAATTACGAGCAGTACTTC
-	TRBJ2-5	-	TRBV4-1	CASSQALVQETQYF	TGCGCCAGCAGCCAAGCATTAGTCCAAGAGACCCAGTACTTC
-	TRBJ1-1	-	TRBV9	CASSPPLGRNTEAFF	TGTGCCAGCAGCCCACCATTGGGGAGGAACACTGAAGCTTTCTTT
-	TRBJ2-3	TRBD2	TRBV28	CATTAGGSTDTQYF	TGTGCCACGACAGCGGGGGGTAGCACAGATACGCAGTATTTT
-	TRBJ2-2	-	TRBV18	CASSPRGNGELFF	TGTGCCAGCTCACCACGGGGCAACGGGGAGCTGTTTTTT
-	TRBJ2-1	TRBD1	TRBV5-4	CASSSWPTGLRYEQFF	TGTGCCAGCAGCTCATGGCCGACAGGGTTGAGGTACGAGCAGTTCTTC
-	TRBJ2-4	-	TRBV10-1	CASSRRGAKNIQYF	TGCGCCAGCAGCCGAAGAGGGGCCAAAAACATTCAGTACTTC
once	TRBJ2-3	TRBD2	TRBV30	CAWSRGEDTQYF	TGTGCCTGGAGTCGGGGGGAGGATACGCAGTATTTT
-	TRBJ2-7	-	TRBV2	CASSESSYEQYF	TGTGCCAGCAGTGAAAGCTCCTACGAGCAGTACTTC
few	TRBJ1-4	-	TRBV5-1	CASSLDQGANEKLFF	TGCGCCAGCAGCTTGGACCAGGGCGCTAATGAAAAACTGTTTTTT
-	TRBJ2-3	-	TRBV7-3	CASSFGRRLGTDAQYF	TGTGCCAGCAGCTTTGGTCGGCGGTTGGGCACAGATGCGCAGTATTTT
-	TRBJ2-5	-	TRBV4-1	CASSQDDWAGGQETQYF	TGCGCCAGCAGCCAAGACGACTGGGCGGGCGGCCAAGAGACCCAGTACTTC
few	TRBJ1-2	-	TRBV4-2	CASSQAHVPDYGYTF	TGTGCCAGCAGCCAAGCCCATGTCCCCGACTATGGCTACACCTTC
-	TRBJ2-3	-	TRBV5-1	CASSRLGGPTDTQYF	TGCGCCAGCAGCCGGCTGGGGGGACCCACAGATACGCAGTATTTT
-	TRBJ2-5	-	TRBV6-5	CASSEVTQYF	TGTGCCAGCAGTGAGGTGACCCAGTACTTC
-	TRBJ2-7	-	TRBV9	CASSLGGRGHEQYF	TGTGCCAGCAGCCTCGGGGGGCGGGGACACGAGCAGTACTTC
-	TRBJ2-1	TRBD2	TRBV9	CASSLTSGIEQFF	TGTGCCAGCAGCCTGACTAGCGGGATTGAGCAGTTCTTC
-	TRBJ2-1	-	TRBV19	CASSIDGQLYNEQFF	TGTGCCAGTAGTATAGATGGGCAGCTCTACAATGAGCAGTTCTTC
-	TRBJ2-2	TRBD2	TRBV10-3	CAISDASGRTNTGELFF	TGTGCCATCAGTGACGCTAGCGGGAGGACGAACACCGGGGAGCTGTTTTTT
once	TRBJ1-2	-	TRBV2	CASRERGLSNYGYTF	TGTGCCAGCAGGGAGAGGGGCTTAAGTAACTATGGCTACACCTTC
few	TRBJ1-2	-	TRBV7-3	CASSGQLVYTF	TGTGCCAGCAGCGGACAACTAGTCTACACCTTC
-	TRBJ1-2	-	TRBV9	CASSVGGPGYGYTF	TGTGCCAGCAGCGTAGGTGGCCCTGGCTATGGCTACACCTTC
-	TRBJ2-2	TRBD2	TRBV5-6	CASSLGVAGMRELFF	TGTGCCAGCAGCCTTGGGGTAGCGGGAATGAGGGAGCTGTTTTTT
-	TRBJ2-7	TRBD1	TRBV7-9	CASSRTGDHEQYF	TGTGCCAGCAGCCGGACAGGGGATCACGAGCAGTACTTC
-	TRBJ2-7	TRBD1	TRBV6-6	CASSYGDRGIEQYF	TGTGCCAGCAGTTACGGGGACAGGGGAATCGAGCAGTACTTC
-	TRBJ2-7	-	TRBV29-1	CSVGTSGFPYEQYF	TGCAGCGTAGGGACCTCAGGGTTCCCCTACGAGCAGTACTTC
-	TRBJ2-7	-	TRBV18	CASSSGTRSSYEQYF	TGTGCCAGCTCATCCGGGACCAGGAGCTCCTACGAGCAGTACTTC
-	TRBJ2-7	-	TRBV7-9	CASRSGTNPYEQYF	TGTGCCAGCAGGTCCGGGACGAACCCTTACGAGCAGTACTTC
-	TRBJ1-1	-	TRBV7-8	CASSSRTNTEAFF	TGTGCCAGCAGCTCCCGTACGAACACTGAAGCTTTCTTT
once	TRBJ2-1	-	TRBV6-5	CASSYGTRGNEQFF	TGTGCCAGCAGTTACGGGACCCGTGGCAATGAGCAGTTCTTC
-	TRBJ2-3	-	TRBV10-2	CASSRGATDTQYF	TGCGCCAGCAGTAGGGGGGCCACAGATACGCAGTATTTT
-	TRBJ2-5	TRBD2	TRBV9	CASSVGTSGSPVRETQYF	TGTGCCAGCAGCGTAGGGACTAGCGGGAGTCCAGTTCGAGAGACCCAGTACTTC
-	TRBJ2-5	-	TRBV9	CASSVLGQETQYF	TGTGCCAGCAGCGTACTGGGCCAAGAGACCCAGTACTTC
-	TRBJ2-6	-	TRBV7-3	CASSSGWPGANVLTF	TGTGCCAGCAGCTCCGGTTGGCCTGGGGCCAACGTCCTGACTTTC
-	TRBJ1-5	TRBD1	TRBV9	CASSVGQGINSNQPQHF	TGTGCCAGCAGCGTCGGACAGGGGATCAATAGCAATCAGCCCCAGCATTTT
-	TRBJ1-3	-	TRBV30	CATDQSSGNTIYF	TGTGCCACGGATCAGAGCTCTGGAAACACCATATATTTT